Listed below are T cell receptor beta chains from one sample, sequenced in a study of response to subunit inactivated influenza vaccine. TCRdb ran MiXCR on the RT-PCR reads and lists one entry per CDR3 protein. The sample shows under 550,000 distinct CDR3 sequences, approximately 6.9% of them seen only once. Sequencing was performed on PBMCs from blood, taken roughly 24 months after vaccination. The source of these receptors is a man between 50 and 70 years old who received an inactivated influenza vaccine. CDR3s include the opening cysteine and the closing phenylalanine or tryptophan. The D gene is left open where the match is weak. Clone sizes are given selectively: once, few, many, or a class where the clone is expanded.

CDR3 DNA	CDR3 protein	J gene	clone size	D gene	V gene
TGTGCCAGCAGCGGAGGGACGGGTAGCACAGATACGCAGTATTTT	CASSGGTGSTDTQYF	TRBJ2-3	many	.	TRBV11-2
TGCAGTGCTAGAGATGGGGTGAACACTGAAGCTTTCTTT	CSARDGVNTEAFF	TRBJ1-1	.	.	TRBV20-1
TGTGCCGTAGTACTTCGGGGGATCACCGGGGAGCTGTTTTTT	CAVVLRGITGELFF	TRBJ2-2	.	.	TRBV19
TGTGCCAGCAGCTTAGCTAGCGGGAGAAACAATGAGCAGTTCTTC	CASSLASGRNNEQFF	TRBJ2-1	.	TRBD2	TRBV11-1
TGCGCCACCACCCCCGCGAGGGGCTTTGGAAACACCATATATTTT	CATTPARGFGNTIYF	TRBJ1-3	few	.	TRBV10-2
TGCGCCAGCAGCCCCCTGGCTAGTAGGAACACCGGGGAGCTGTTTTTT	CASSPLASRNTGELFF	TRBJ2-2	.	.	TRBV5-1
TGTGCCATCAGTGAGGAAGTGGACACTGAAGCTTTCTTT	CAISEEVDTEAFF	TRBJ1-1	many	.	TRBV10-3
TGCGCCAGCAGCTTGGCCGACGGGATCTATGGCTACACCTTC	CASSLADGIYGYTF	TRBJ1-2	many	.	TRBV5-1
TGTGCCAGCAGTACTTGGGGCCCAGTACAGCCCCAGCATTTT	CASSTWGPVQPQHF	TRBJ1-5	.	.	TRBV6-5
TGTGCCAGCAGCTCGGGACTAGCGGCCAGCGAGACCCAGTACTTC	CASSSGLAASETQYF	TRBJ2-5	.	TRBD2	TRBV5-6
TGCGCCAGCAGCTTAAAGCAAGGGTCAGATACGCAGTATTTT	CASSLKQGSDTQYF	TRBJ2-3	few	.	TRBV5-1
TGCAGTGCTGGACAGGGGAGGGAGCAGTACTTC	CSAGQGREQYF	TRBJ2-7	many	TRBD1	TRBV20-1
TGCAGTGCTAGAGCGGACAGAATAAACACTGAAGCTTTCTTT	CSARADRINTEAFF	TRBJ1-1	many	.	TRBV20-1
TGTGCCACCAGAGGGTTGACCGGATGGCGGAACACTGAAGCTTTCTTT	CATRGLTGWRNTEAFF	TRBJ1-1	few	.	TRBV10-3
TGCGCCAGCAGCCAAGATGCGCGCGGGGGAGGCAATGAGCAGTTCTTC	CASSQDARGGGNEQFF	TRBJ2-1	many	TRBD2	TRBV4-3
TGTGCCAGCACCCCTGGGGGACTAGCGGGAGTTTACACCGGGGAGCTGTTTTTT	CASTPGGLAGVYTGELFF	TRBJ2-2	few	TRBD2	TRBV28
TGCAGCGTTTATGGACAGAACACAGATACGCAGTATTTT	CSVYGQNTDTQYF	TRBJ2-3	many	.	TRBV29-1
TGTGCCAGCTCACCACCAATAGGGACTGGGGCCAACGTCCTGACTTTC	CASSPPIGTGANVLTF	TRBJ2-6	few	.	TRBV18
TGTGCCAGCAGCCCCCGGCAGGGGGCAACCGGGGAGCTGTTTTTT	CASSPRQGATGELFF	TRBJ2-2	few	TRBD1	TRBV12-3/TRBV12-4
TGTGCCAGCAGCGTCGGGGGGGCTGCAGATACGCAGTATTTT	CASSVGGAADTQYF	TRBJ2-3	few	TRBD2	TRBV9
TGTGCCAGCAGCTCCGCCATGGGTGGAAACACCATATATTTT	CASSSAMGGNTIYF	TRBJ1-3	few	.	TRBV7-2
TGTGCCAGCAGCTTTCCCCCCGGGACAGGGAACTACAATGAGCAGTTCTTC	CASSFPPGTGNYNEQFF	TRBJ2-1	.	TRBD1	TRBV12-3/TRBV12-4
TGTGCCACCAGTGACCCCCGGGAACTCTACGAGCAGTACTTC	CATSDPRELYEQYF	TRBJ2-7	few	.	TRBV24-1
TGCAGTGCTAGAGGTAGGAGGACAGGAGATGCCTACGAGCAGTACTTC	CSARGRRTGDAYEQYF	TRBJ2-7	many	TRBD1	TRBV20-1
TGTGCCATCAGTGATCTCACAGCGAGCTCTGGGGCCAACGTCCTGACTTTC	CAISDLTASSGANVLTF	TRBJ2-6	.	.	TRBV10-3
TGCAGTGCTGGTCGGCTCACTGAAGCTTTCTTT	CSAGRLTEAFF	TRBJ1-1	many	.	TRBV20-1
TGCGCCAGCAGCGCTCTTCTCGGGACAGCGTCGACCGGGGAGCTGTTTTTT	CASSALLGTASTGELFF	TRBJ2-2	.	TRBD1	TRBV5-1
TGTGCCAGCAGCGTAGGATTAGCGGGAGGACGAAAGTCCTACAATGAGCAGTTCTTC	CASSVGLAGGRKSYNEQFF	TRBJ2-1	few	TRBD2	TRBV9
TGCAGTGCAGTCGGGACTAGCAAAACAGATACGCAGTATTTT	CSAVGTSKTDTQYF	TRBJ2-3	few	TRBD2	TRBV20-1
TGTGCCAGCAGTTTCGGTGTACTAGCGGGGGGGCCAGATACGCAGTATTTT	CASSFGVLAGGPDTQYF	TRBJ2-3	few	TRBD2	TRBV12-3/TRBV12-4
TGTGCCATCAGCGGCCGGGACGGCTACGAGCAGTACTTC	CAISGRDGYEQYF	TRBJ2-7	many	.	TRBV10-3
TGTGCCAGCAGCCAACCTAGGACCTCCACAGATACGCAGTATTTT	CASSQPRTSTDTQYF	TRBJ2-3	few	.	TRBV4-2
TGTGCCAGCTCACCACCCGCAGGGCCAAGCGAAAAACTGTTTTTT	CASSPPAGPSEKLFF	TRBJ1-4	few	.	TRBV18
TGCAGCGTTTGTGAGGGGACAGGGGTTCTTGTTGAGCAGTACTTC	CSVCEGTGVLVEQYF	TRBJ2-7	many	TRBD1	TRBV29-1
TGCGCCAGCAGCTTGTCCCGATTACAGATGACCGGGGAGCTGTTTTTT	CASSLSRLQMTGELFF	TRBJ2-2	.	.	TRBV5-1
TGCAGTGCGTTCCCGAGGGGGCGCGGCTCCTACAATGAGCAGTTCTTC	CSAFPRGRGSYNEQFF	TRBJ2-1	few	TRBD1	TRBV20-1
TGTGCCAGCAGCTTAGGAGGCGGGAGGGCAAAGACCCAGTACTTC	CASSLGGGRAKTQYF	TRBJ2-5	few	TRBD2	TRBV7-2
TGTGCCAGCAGAAGGACAGGGGAGATGAATGAGCAGTTCTTC	CASRRTGEMNEQFF	TRBJ2-1	.	TRBD1	TRBV6-1
TGCAGTGCCACCCGAGGACAGCACGATGAGCGGTACTTC	CSATRGQHDERYF	TRBJ2-5	.	.	TRBV20-1
TGTGCCAGCAGCCTTGCGGGCGGGGATAGGATGGAGTTGGACACCGGGGAGCTGTTTTTT	CASSLAGGDRMELDTGELFF	TRBJ2-2	.	.	TRBV9
TGTGCCAGCAGTGAAATGGCTAGCGGGAGCTACGAGCAGTACTTC	CASSEMASGSYEQYF	TRBJ2-7	few	TRBD2	TRBV6-1
TGTGCCAGGAGCTTCAGCGGGGGGGCTTCCTACGAGCAGTACTTC	CARSFSGGASYEQYF	TRBJ2-7	.	TRBD2	TRBV7-2
TGCGCCAGCAGCCCATCCGGACACCACACTGAAGCTTTCTTT	CASSPSGHHTEAFF	TRBJ1-1	many	.	TRBV5-1
TGTGCCACCAGTGATCCCAGGACAGGGTCAGAGCAGTACTTC	CATSDPRTGSEQYF	TRBJ2-7	few	TRBD1	TRBV24-1
TGTGCCAGCAGCCCCCCCCCGACCGGGAACACTGAAGCTTTCTTT	CASSPPPTGNTEAFF	TRBJ1-1	few	.	TRBV27
TGCAGTGCCTCAAGGATAACTGGACCTGAAGCTTTCTTT	CSASRITGPEAFF	TRBJ1-1	many	.	TRBV20-1